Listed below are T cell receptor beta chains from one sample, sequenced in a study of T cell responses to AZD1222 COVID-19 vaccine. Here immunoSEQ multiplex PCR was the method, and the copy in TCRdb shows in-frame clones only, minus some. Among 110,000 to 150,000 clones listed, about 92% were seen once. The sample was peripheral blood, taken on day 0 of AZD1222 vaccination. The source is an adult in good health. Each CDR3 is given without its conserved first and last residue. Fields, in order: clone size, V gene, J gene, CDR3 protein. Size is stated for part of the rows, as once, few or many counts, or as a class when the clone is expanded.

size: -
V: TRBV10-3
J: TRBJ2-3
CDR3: AISQRGVLGDTQY

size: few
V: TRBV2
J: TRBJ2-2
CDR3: ASSVIVVGELF

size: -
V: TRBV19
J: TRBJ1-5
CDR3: ASNAGFWPQH

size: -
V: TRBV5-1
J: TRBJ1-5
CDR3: ASSLEGSQPQH

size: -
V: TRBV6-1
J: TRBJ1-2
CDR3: ASSEALGIGYGYT

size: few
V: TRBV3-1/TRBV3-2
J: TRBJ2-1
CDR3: ASSQGLQGVNEQF

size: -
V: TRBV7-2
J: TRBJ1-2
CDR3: ASSLQTGGRGYT

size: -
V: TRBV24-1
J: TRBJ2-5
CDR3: ATKSGSGGPQETQY

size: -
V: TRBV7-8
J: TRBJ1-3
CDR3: ASSLVSYSGNTIY

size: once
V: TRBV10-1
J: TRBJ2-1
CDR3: ASSESGVRDNEQF

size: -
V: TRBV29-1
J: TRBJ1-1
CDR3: SAGDGNTEAF

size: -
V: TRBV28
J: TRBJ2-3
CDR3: ASIPGQGTDTQY

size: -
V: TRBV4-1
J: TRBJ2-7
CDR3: ASSPGQGLPVDEQY

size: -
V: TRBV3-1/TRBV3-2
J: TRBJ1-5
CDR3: ASSPGGSSNQPQH

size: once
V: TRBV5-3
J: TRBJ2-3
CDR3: ARSSKLPGVTDTQY

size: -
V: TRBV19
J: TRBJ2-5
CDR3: ASSLTGGGQETQY

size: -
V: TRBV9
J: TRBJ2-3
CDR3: ASSSGPRDTQY

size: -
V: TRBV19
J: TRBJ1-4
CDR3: ASSETGGFGEKLF

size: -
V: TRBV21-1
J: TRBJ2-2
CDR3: ASSKDSKPPGELF

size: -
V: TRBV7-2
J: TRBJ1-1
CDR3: ASSFVGAGVMNTEAF

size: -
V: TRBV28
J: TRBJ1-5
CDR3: ASSNLNQPQH

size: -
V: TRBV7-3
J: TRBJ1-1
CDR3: ASSLDGNANTEAF

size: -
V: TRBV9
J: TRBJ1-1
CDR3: ASSRDTGTEAF

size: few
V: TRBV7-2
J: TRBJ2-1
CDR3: ASSFPQVAGQF

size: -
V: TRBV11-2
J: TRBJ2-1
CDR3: ASSLRLALYNEQF

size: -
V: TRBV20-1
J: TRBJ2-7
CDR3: SATVSLEQY

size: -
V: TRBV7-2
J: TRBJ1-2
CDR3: ASSLVPGQNYGYT

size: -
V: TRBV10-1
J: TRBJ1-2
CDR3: ASSPGQGHGYT

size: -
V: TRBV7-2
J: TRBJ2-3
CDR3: ASSITPGGARVRAQY

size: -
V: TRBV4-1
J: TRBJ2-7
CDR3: ASSHKTSGGQREQY

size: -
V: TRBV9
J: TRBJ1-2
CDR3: ASSAWTGNYGYT

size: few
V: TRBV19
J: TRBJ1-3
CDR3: ASTRGDSGNTIY

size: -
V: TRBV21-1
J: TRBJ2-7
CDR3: ASSKPRGACYEQY

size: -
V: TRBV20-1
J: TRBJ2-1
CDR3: SASEGGRPEF

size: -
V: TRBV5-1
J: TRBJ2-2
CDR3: ASRLVLAETGELF

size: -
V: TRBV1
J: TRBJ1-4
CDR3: TSSQDPPRQGYATNEKLF

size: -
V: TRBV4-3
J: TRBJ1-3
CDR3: ASSPVVRINTIY

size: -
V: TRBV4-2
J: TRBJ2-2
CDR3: ASSQESDGNTGELF

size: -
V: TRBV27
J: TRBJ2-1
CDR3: ASMTSGAFLYNEQF

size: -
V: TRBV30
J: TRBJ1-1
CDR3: AWSSGRGTEAF

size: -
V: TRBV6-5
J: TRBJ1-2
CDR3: ASSYSGTASLDGYT

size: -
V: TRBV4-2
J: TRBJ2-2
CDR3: ASSRNRDRELF

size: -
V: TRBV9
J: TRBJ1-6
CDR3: ASAPMTGYSPLH

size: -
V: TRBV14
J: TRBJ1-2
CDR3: ASSQSGDGYT